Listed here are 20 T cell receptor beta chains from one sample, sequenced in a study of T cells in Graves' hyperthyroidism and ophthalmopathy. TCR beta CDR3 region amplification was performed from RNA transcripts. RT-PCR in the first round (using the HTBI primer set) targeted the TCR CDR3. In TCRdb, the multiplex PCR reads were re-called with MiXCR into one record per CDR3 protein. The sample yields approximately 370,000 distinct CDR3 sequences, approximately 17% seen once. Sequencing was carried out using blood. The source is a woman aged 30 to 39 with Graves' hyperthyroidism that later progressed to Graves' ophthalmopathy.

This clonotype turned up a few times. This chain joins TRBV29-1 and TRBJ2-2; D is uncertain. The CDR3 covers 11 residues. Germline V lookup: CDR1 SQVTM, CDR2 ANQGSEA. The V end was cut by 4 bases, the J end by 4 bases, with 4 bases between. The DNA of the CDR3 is TGCAGCGTTGGGTTCACCGGGGAGCTGTTTTTT. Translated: CSVGFTGELFF.

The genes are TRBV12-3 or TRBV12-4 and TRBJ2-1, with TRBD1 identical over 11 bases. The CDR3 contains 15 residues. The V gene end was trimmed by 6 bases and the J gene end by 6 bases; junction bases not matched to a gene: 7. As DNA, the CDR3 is TGTGCCAGCAGATCCTTTGGGACAGGGGGCAATGAGCAGTTCTTC. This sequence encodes CASRSFGTGGNEQFF.

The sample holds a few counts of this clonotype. CDR3 amino acids: CATSDLQRGDNEQFF. The CDR3 DNA reads as TGTGCCACCAGTGATTTACAGCGGGGGGATAATGAGCAGTTCTTC. V is TRBV24-1 and J is TRBJ2-1; 9 bases line up with TRBD2. There are 15 residues in the CDR3. CDR1 is KGHDR and CDR2 is SFDVKD in the germline V gene. The trim removed 1 base at V and 7 bases at J, leaving 4 bases unmatched.

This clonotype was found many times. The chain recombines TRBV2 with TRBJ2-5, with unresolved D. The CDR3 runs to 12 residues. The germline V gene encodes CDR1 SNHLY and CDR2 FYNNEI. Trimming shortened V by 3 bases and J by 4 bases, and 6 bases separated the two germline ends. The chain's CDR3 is CASSELRETQYF. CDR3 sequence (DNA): TGTGCCAGCAGTGAGCTTCGAGAGACCCAGTACTTC. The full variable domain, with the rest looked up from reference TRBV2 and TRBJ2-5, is EPEVTQTPSHQVTQMGQEVILRCVPISNHLYFYWYRQILGQKVEFLVSFYNNEISEKSEIFDDQFSVERPDGSNFTLKIRSTKLEDSAMYFCASSELRETQYFGPGTRLLVL.

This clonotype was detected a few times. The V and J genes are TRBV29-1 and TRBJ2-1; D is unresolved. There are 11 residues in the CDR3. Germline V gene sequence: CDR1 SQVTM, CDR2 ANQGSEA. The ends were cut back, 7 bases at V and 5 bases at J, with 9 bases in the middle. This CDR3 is CSGVNNNEQFF. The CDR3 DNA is TGCAGCGGTGTTAATAACAATGAGCAGTTCTTC.

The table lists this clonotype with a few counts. This chain's CDR3 is CASSLVLRQGDGYTF. The CDR3 DNA sequence: TGTGCCAGCAGCTTAGTGCTGCGTCAGGGGGATGGCTACACCTTC. This rearrangement joins TRBV7-2 to TRBJ1-2; 7 bases align to TRBD1. This CDR3 is 15 amino acids long. The germline V gene encodes CDR1 SGHTA and CDR2 FQGNSA. V lost 1 base, J lost 6 bases, and 8 bases stayed unmatched.

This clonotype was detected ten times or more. Here the CDR3 DNA reads TGTGCCAGCAGCACTACAGGGGGAAGCGAGCAGTACTTC. It specifies CASSTTGGSEQYF. The chain recombines TRBV12-3 or TRBV12-4 with TRBJ2-7; 8 bases match TRBD1. V was clipped by 6 bases and J by 6 bases; unmatched bases: 7. This CDR3 comprises 13 residues.

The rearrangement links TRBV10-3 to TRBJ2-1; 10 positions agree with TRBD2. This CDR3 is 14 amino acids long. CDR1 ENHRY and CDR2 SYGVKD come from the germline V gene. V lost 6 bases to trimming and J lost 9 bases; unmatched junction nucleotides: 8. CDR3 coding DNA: TGTGCCATCAGCTGGACTAGCGGAGAGGGTGAGCAGTTCTTC. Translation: CAISWTSGEGEQFF.

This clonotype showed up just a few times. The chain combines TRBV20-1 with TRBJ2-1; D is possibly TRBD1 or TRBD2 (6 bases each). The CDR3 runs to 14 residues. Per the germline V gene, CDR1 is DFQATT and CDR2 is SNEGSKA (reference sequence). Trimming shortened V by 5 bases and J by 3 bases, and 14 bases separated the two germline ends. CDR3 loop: CSAPEGHLYNEQFF. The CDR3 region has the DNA TGCAGTGCTCCGGAGGGACACCTCTACAATGAGCAGTTCTTC.

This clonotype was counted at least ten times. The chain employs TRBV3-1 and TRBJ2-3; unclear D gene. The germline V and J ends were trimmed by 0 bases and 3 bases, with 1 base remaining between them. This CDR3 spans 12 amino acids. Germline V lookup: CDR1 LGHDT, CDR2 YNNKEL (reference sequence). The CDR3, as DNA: TGTGCCAGCAGCCAAGAGACAGATACGCAGTATTTT. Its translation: CASSQETDTQYF.

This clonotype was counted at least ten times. Written as DNA, the CDR3 is TGTGCCATCAGTGAGTTGGGGCGGACAGGAGAAGATAGCAATCAGCCCCAGCATTTT. Encoded protein: CAISELGRTGEDSNQPQHF. This sequence joins TRBV10-3 and TRBJ1-5, with 7 bases aligning to TRBD1. Germline V gives CDR1 ENHRY, CDR2 SYGVKD. The junction had 12 bases not matched to a gene; V was cut back by 1 base and J by 0 bases. The CDR3 consists of 19 residues.

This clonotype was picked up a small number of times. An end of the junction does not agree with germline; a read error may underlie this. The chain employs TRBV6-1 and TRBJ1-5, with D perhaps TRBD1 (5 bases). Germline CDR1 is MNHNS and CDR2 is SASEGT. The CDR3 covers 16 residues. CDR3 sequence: CACSGLPGRTNQPQHF. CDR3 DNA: TGTGCCTGCAGTGGGTTACCGGGACGCACGAATCAGCCCCAGCATTTT.

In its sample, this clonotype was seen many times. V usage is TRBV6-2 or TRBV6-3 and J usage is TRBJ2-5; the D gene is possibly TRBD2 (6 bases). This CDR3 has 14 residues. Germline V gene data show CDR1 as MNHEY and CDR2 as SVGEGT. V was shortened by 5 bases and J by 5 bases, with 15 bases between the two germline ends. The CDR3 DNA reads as TGTGCCAGCAGTCCGGGACTCGTGGGTGAGACCCAGTACTTC. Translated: CASSPGLVGETQYF.

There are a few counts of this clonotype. The CDR3 region is CASSQDHYNEQFF. The CDR3 coding sequence is TGTGCCAGCAGCCAAGACCATTACAATGAGCAGTTCTTC. The chain is built from TRBV3-1 and TRBJ2-1; D uncertain. The V gene's germline CDR1 is LGHDT and CDR2 YNNKEL (reference sequence). Deletions cut 0 bases from V and 4 bases from J, with 4 bases between. CDR3 size: 13 residues.

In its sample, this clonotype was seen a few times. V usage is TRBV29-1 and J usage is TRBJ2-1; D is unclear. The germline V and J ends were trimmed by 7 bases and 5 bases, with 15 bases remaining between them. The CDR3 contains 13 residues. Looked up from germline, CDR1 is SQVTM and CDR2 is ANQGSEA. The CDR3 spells CSAPLREDNEQFF. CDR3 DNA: TGCAGCGCCCCCCTTCGTGAGGACAATGAGCAGTTCTTC.

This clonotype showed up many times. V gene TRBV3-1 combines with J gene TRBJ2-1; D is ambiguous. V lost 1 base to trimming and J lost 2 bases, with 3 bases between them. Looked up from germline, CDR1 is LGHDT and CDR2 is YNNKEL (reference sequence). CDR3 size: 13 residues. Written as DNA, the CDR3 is TGTGCCAGCAGCCAAGTGCCCTACAATGAGCAGTTCTTC. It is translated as CASSQVPYNEQFF.

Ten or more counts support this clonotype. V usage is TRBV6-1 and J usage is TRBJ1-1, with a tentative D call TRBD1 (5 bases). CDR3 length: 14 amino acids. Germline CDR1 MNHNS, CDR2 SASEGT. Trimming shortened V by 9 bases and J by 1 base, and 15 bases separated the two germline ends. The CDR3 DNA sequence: TGTGCCAGTCGCCTCGCGCAGGGGAACACTGAAGCTTTCTTT. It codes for CASRLAQGNTEAFF.

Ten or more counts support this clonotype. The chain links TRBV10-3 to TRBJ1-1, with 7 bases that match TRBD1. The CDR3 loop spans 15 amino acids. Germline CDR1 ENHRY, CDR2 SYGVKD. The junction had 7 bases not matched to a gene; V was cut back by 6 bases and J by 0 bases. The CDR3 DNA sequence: TGTGCCATCAGCTGGGGACAGTCCTTGAACACTGAAGCTTTCTTT. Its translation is CAISWGQSLNTEAFF.

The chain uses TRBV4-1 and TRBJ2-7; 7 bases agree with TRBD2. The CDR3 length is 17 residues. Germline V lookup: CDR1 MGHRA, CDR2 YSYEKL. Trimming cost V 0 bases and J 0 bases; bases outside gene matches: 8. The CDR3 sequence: CASSQEGLAESSYEQYF. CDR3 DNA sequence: TGCGCCAGCAGCCAAGAGGGTCTAGCGGAGAGCTCCTACGAGCAGTACTTC.

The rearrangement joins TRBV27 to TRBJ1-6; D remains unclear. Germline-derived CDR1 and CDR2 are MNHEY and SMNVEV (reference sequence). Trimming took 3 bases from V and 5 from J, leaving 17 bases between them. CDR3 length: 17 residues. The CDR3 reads CASSFGSYQIDNSPLHF. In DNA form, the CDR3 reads TGTGCCAGCAGTTTCGGTTCCTACCAAATCGATAATTCACCCCTCCACTTT.